This T cell receptor beta chain was captured in a study of vaccination effects on CD4 cells after COVID-19. Viral peptide pool expansion of antigen-specific CD4+ T cells preceded sequencing in the ViraFEST assay. Isolation of CD4+ T cells took place after 10 to 11 days of culture. Sometime from March through December 2020, the person acquired a SARS-CoV-2 infection that PCR confirmed. Profiling relied on immunoSEQ multiplex PCR, and the TCRdb table lists in-frame clones only, not all of them. The sample includes 20,000 to 25,000 clones, about 81% of them seen just once. The CDR3 extends over 15 amino acids. The V segment lost 5 bases and the J segment 11 bases; nucleotides outside the gene matches: 15. Germline CDR1 is SGHAT and CDR2 is FQNNGV. This clone was detected only once. Its antigen is unidentified.

The clonotype comes from a human donor who had a prior SARS-CoV-2 infection. Specimen: CD4+ T cells from PBMCs cultured with a peptide pool, collected before COVID-19 vaccination. The chain employs TRBV11-2 and TRBJ1-1; 9 bases are a match to TRBD1. The CDR3: CASSPGDDRGTEAFF. CDR3 DNA: TGTGCCAGCAGCCCGGGAGACGACAGGGGGACAGAGGCTTTCTTT.